The subject of this entry is one TCR beta chain. The protocol was immunoSEQ multiplex PCR, while the TCRdb copy is restricted to in-frame clones and leaves out a portion. The sample holds 32,000 or so clones, 89% seen once. The junction had 7 bases not matched to a gene; V was cut back by 5 bases and J by 1 base. This CDR3 is built from 15 residues. The germline CDR1 and CDR2 sequences are SNHLY and FYNNEI. The sample is drawn from a study of regulatory and conventional T cells in RAG deficiency. The data also belong to a second study, concerning regulatory T cells. In that study: Amplification used 52 TRBV primers and 13 TRBJ primers.

Source material: CD8+ T cells sorted from blood. The chain combines TRBV2 with TRBJ1-1; TRBD1 matches at 7 bases. The sequence was collected from a human donor in good health. CDR3 in DNA: TGTGCCAGCAGTCTATGGGACAGATCGAACACTGAAGCTTTCTTT. Its translation: CASSLWDRSNTEAFF.